These T cell receptor beta chains were read from a single sample in a study of blood T cell repertoires in COVID-19. Sequencing was performed with immunoSEQ multiplex PCR; in TCRdb, only in-frame clones are kept and a portion is missing. The sample has 300,000 to 400,000 clones, around 86% seen once. The specimen sequenced was PBMCs or T cells enriched from blood (not recorded which). The receptors stem from a woman in her thirties or forties with acute COVID-19. Each CDR3 is given with its conserved first and last residue. D genes are given only for firm matches. Size values are once, few and many counts, or a class for expanded clones, and some rows have none.

v_gene: TRBV4-3
j_gene: TRBJ1-5
d_gene: NA
abundance: few
CDR3aa: CASSLTVQSGQPQHF
CDR3nt: TGCGCCAGCAGCCTCACAGTGCAGTCGGGGCAGCCCCAGCATTTT

v_gene: TRBV4-3
j_gene: TRBJ1-1
d_gene: TRBD1
abundance: NA
CDR3aa: CASSSSRGINTEAFF
CDR3nt: TGCGCCAGCAGCTCCAGCAGGGGGATAAACACTGAAGCTTTCTTT

v_gene: TRBV5-8
j_gene: TRBJ2-7
d_gene: NA
abundance: NA
CDR3aa: CASRSGLLYEQYF
CDR3nt: TGTGCCAGCAGGTCCGGACTTTTATACGAGCAGTACTTC

v_gene: TRBV5-6
j_gene: TRBJ2-1
d_gene: NA
abundance: NA
CDR3aa: CASSLSIDEQFF
CDR3nt: TGTGCCAGCAGCTTGTCTATTGATGAGCAGTTCTTC

v_gene: TRBV3-1/TRBV3-2
j_gene: TRBJ1-1
d_gene: NA
abundance: NA
CDR3aa: CASSQVRVGTEAFF
CDR3nt: TGTGCCAGCAGCCAAGTCAGGGTAGGGACTGAAGCTTTCTTT

v_gene: TRBV4-3
j_gene: TRBJ1-2
d_gene: NA
abundance: NA
CDR3aa: CASSQGDSTTYYGYTF
CDR3nt: TGCGCCAGCAGCCAGGGTGACTCCACCACCTACTATGGCTACACCTTC

v_gene: TRBV28
j_gene: TRBJ2-1
d_gene: TRBD2
abundance: NA
CDR3aa: CASSPTSGTNEQFF
CDR3nt: TGTGCCAGCAGCCCGACTAGCGGCACGAATGAGCAGTTCTTC

v_gene: TRBV11-2
j_gene: TRBJ2-3
d_gene: TRBD2
abundance: NA
CDR3aa: CASSWTSGGFTDTQYF
CDR3nt: TGTGCCAGCAGCTGGACTAGCGGGGGATTCACAGATACGCAGTATTTT

v_gene: TRBV14
j_gene: TRBJ1-2
d_gene: NA
abundance: few
CDR3aa: CASSQTGIGYGYTF
CDR3nt: TGTGCCAGCAGCCAAACGGGGATAGGATATGGCTACACCTTC

v_gene: TRBV24-1
j_gene: TRBJ1-5
d_gene: NA
abundance: NA
CDR3aa: CATSRGQWPQHF
CDR3nt: TGTGCCACCAGCAGGGGTCAGTGGCCCCAGCATTTT

v_gene: TRBV11-3
j_gene: TRBJ2-2
d_gene: NA
abundance: once
CDR3aa: CASSSRTENTGELFF
CDR3nt: TGTGCCAGCAGCTCTAGGACAGAAAACACCGGGGAGCTGTTTTTT

v_gene: TRBV12-5
j_gene: TRBJ1-1
d_gene: NA
abundance: NA
CDR3aa: CASGTLDSYTEAFF
CDR3nt: TGTGCTAGTGGCACCCTAGACTCCTACACTGAAGCTTTCTTT

v_gene: TRBV20-1
j_gene: TRBJ2-1
d_gene: TRBD1
abundance: NA
CDR3aa: CSASRDRNRGILYNEQFF
CDR3nt: TGCAGTGCTAGTAGGGATCGGAACAGGGGAATCCTCTACAATGAGCAGTTCTTC

v_gene: TRBV25-1
j_gene: TRBJ2-5
d_gene: TRBD2
abundance: NA
CDR3aa: CASSEYGRASPQYF
CDR3nt: TGTGCCAGCAGTGAATACGGGAGGGCCTCCCCCCAGTACTTC

v_gene: TRBV19
j_gene: TRBJ1-1
d_gene: NA
abundance: NA
CDR3aa: CASSTQQTTTEAFF
CDR3nt: TGTGCCAGTAGTACCCAACAGACTACTACTGAAGCTTTCTTT

v_gene: TRBV19
j_gene: TRBJ1-4
d_gene: NA
abundance: NA
CDR3aa: CASRPGQRIEKLFF
CDR3nt: TGTGCCAGTAGGCCGGGACAACGGATCGAAAAACTGTTTTTT

v_gene: TRBV3-1/TRBV3-2
j_gene: TRBJ2-2
d_gene: NA
abundance: NA
CDR3aa: CASSPGNPGELFF
CDR3nt: TGTGCCAGCAGCCCCGGGAATCCCGGGGAGCTGTTTTTT

v_gene: TRBV28
j_gene: TRBJ1-2
d_gene: NA
abundance: NA
CDR3aa: CATLLQGTYGYTF
CDR3nt: TGTGCCACCCTCCTACAGGGAACCTATGGCTACACCTTC

v_gene: TRBV5-6
j_gene: TRBJ2-7
d_gene: NA
abundance: NA
CDR3aa: CASSPQGVEQYF
CDR3nt: TGTGCCAGCAGCCCCCAAGGGGTCGAGCAGTACTTC

v_gene: TRBV9
j_gene: TRBJ2-5
d_gene: TRBD2
abundance: NA
CDR3aa: CASSASGLAEVQETQYF
CDR3nt: TGTGCCAGCAGCGCCTCGGGACTAGCGGAGGTCCAAGAGACCCAGTACTTC

v_gene: TRBV4-1
j_gene: TRBJ2-1
d_gene: NA
abundance: NA
CDR3aa: CASSQVSGQSYNEQFF
CDR3nt: TGCGCCAGCAGCCAAGTCAGTGGGCAGTCCTACAATGAGCAGTTCTTC

v_gene: TRBV7-2
j_gene: TRBJ2-1
d_gene: TRBD2
abundance: NA
CDR3aa: CASSLTSGRSYNEQFF
CDR3nt: TGTGCCAGCAGCTTAACTAGCGGACGCTCCTACAATGAGCAGTTCTTC

v_gene: TRBV25-1
j_gene: TRBJ1-4
d_gene: TRBD1
abundance: NA
CDR3aa: CASDLGQGFITNEKLFF
CDR3nt: TGTGCCAGCGATCTGGGACAGGGGTTTATAACTAATGAAAAACTGTTTTTT

v_gene: TRBV19
j_gene: TRBJ2-7
d_gene: NA
abundance: NA
CDR3aa: CASSLKWSGTLEQYF
CDR3nt: TGTGCCAGTAGTCTAAAATGGTCCGGGACTCTCGAGCAGTACTTC

v_gene: TRBV7-9
j_gene: TRBJ1-2
d_gene: NA
abundance: NA
CDR3aa: CASSFTADAGGYTF
CDR3nt: TGTGCCAGCAGCTTTACGGCCGACGCAGGTGGCTACACCTTC

v_gene: TRBV6-2/TRBV6-3
j_gene: TRBJ1-1
d_gene: TRBD1
abundance: NA
CDR3aa: CASRYRDSTEAFF
CDR3nt: TGTGCCAGCAGATACCGGGACAGCACTGAAGCTTTCTTT

v_gene: TRBV11-2
j_gene: TRBJ1-4
d_gene: NA
abundance: NA
CDR3aa: CASSSHRTGRVEKLFF
CDR3nt: TGTGCCAGCAGCTCACACCGTACAGGGAGGGTCGAAAAACTGTTTTTT

v_gene: TRBV4-2
j_gene: TRBJ2-1
d_gene: TRBD2
abundance: NA
CDR3aa: CASSQILPSGRVLISYNEQFF
CDR3nt: TGTGCCAGCAGCCAAATCCTACCTAGCGGGAGGGTCCTGATATCCTACAATGAGCAGTTCTTC

v_gene: TRBV9
j_gene: TRBJ2-1
d_gene: TRBD2
abundance: NA
CDR3aa: CASSFSGRAGNEQFF
CDR3nt: TGTGCCAGCAGCTTTAGCGGGAGGGCGGGCAATGAGCAGTTCTTC

v_gene: TRBV4-1
j_gene: TRBJ2-1
d_gene: TRBD2
abundance: NA
CDR3aa: CASSHLITSGRSGNEQFF
CDR3nt: TGCGCCAGCAGCCATCTCATTACTAGCGGGAGGTCCGGAAATGAGCAGTTCTTC

v_gene: TRBV2
j_gene: TRBJ1-5
d_gene: NA
abundance: NA
CDR3aa: CASSEQRGNQPQHF
CDR3nt: TGTGCCAGCAGTGAACAGAGGGGCAATCAGCCCCAGCATTTT

v_gene: TRBV6-2/TRBV6-3
j_gene: TRBJ2-7
d_gene: TRBD2
abundance: NA
CDR3aa: CASSLSGRPSPRHYEQYF
CDR3nt: TGTGCCAGCAGCCTTAGCGGGAGACCTTCTCCACGCCACTACGAGCAGTACTTC

v_gene: TRBV6-2/TRBV6-3
j_gene: TRBJ2-1
d_gene: TRBD2
abundance: NA
CDR3aa: CASSLGPGGLYNEQFF
CDR3nt: TGTGCCAGCAGTTTAGGACCGGGGGGTCTCTACAATGAGCAGTTCTTC

v_gene: TRBV7-9
j_gene: TRBJ1-1
d_gene: NA
abundance: NA
CDR3aa: CASSPNAGIRRVYPEAFF
CDR3nt: TGTGCCAGCAGCCCTAACGCCGGGATCAGGAGAGTTTACCCTGAAGCTTTCTTT

v_gene: TRBV5-8
j_gene: TRBJ1-1
d_gene: TRBD1
abundance: NA
CDR3aa: CASSLQGQAEAFF
CDR3nt: TGTGCCAGCAGCCTACAGGGGCAGGCTGAAGCTTTCTTT

v_gene: TRBV1
j_gene: TRBJ1-2
d_gene: NA
abundance: few
CDR3aa: CTSRDKGRRWPLGYGYTF
CDR3nt: TGCACCAGCAGGGACAAAGGACGTCGTTGGCCTCTGGGCTATGGCTACACCTTC

v_gene: TRBV7-2
j_gene: TRBJ1-1
d_gene: NA
abundance: NA
CDR3aa: CASSSRSGRSTEAFF
CDR3nt: TGTGCCAGCAGCTCCCGGAGCGGGAGATCCACTGAAGCTTTCTTT

v_gene: TRBV12-5
j_gene: TRBJ2-7
d_gene: NA
abundance: NA
CDR3aa: CASGSDSFYEEQYF
CDR3nt: TGTGCTAGTGGTTCGGATAGCTTCTACGAGGAGCAGTACTTC

v_gene: TRBV19
j_gene: TRBJ2-3
d_gene: TRBD2
abundance: once
CDR3aa: CASSPGRVPTDTQYF
CDR3nt: TGTGCCAGTAGTCCCGGGAGGGTTCCCACAGATACGCAGTATTTT

v_gene: TRBV7-9
j_gene: TRBJ1-1
d_gene: TRBD1
abundance: NA
CDR3aa: CASSSVDYRGSIAEAFF
CDR3nt: TGTGCCAGCAGCTCAGTTGACTACAGGGGGAGCATCGCTGAAGCTTTCTTT

v_gene: TRBV6-2/TRBV6-3
j_gene: TRBJ2-3
d_gene: NA
abundance: NA
CDR3aa: CASSRWGVPGDTQYF
CDR3nt: TGTGCCAGCAGTCGTTGGGGGGTCCCTGGGGATACGCAGTATTTT

v_gene: TRBV28
j_gene: TRBJ2-2
d_gene: TRBD1
abundance: once
CDR3aa: CASSPGQSKPGELFF
CDR3nt: TGTGCCAGCAGCCCGGGACAGTCGAAACCCGGGGAGCTGTTTTTT

v_gene: TRBV7-3
j_gene: TRBJ2-7
d_gene: TRBD1
abundance: NA
CDR3aa: CASSLSGDRAYEQYF
CDR3nt: TGTGCCAGCAGCTTAAGCGGGGACAGGGCCTACGAGCAGTACTTC

v_gene: TRBV5-1
j_gene: TRBJ1-1
d_gene: NA
abundance: once
CDR3aa: CASRRGNRSVNSHTEAFF
CDR3nt: TGCGCCAGCAGAAGGGGAAACAGATCCGTAAATAGCCACACTGAAGCTTTCTTT

v_gene: TRBV29-1
j_gene: TRBJ2-6
d_gene: NA
abundance: NA
CDR3aa: CSVGSQAASGANVLTF
CDR3nt: TGCAGCGTTGGAAGTCAGGCCGCTTCTGGGGCCAACGTCCTGACTTTC

v_gene: TRBV4-2
j_gene: TRBJ2-1
d_gene: TRBD2
abundance: once
CDR3aa: CASSQDGTSQSYNEQFF
CDR3nt: TGTGCCAGCAGCCAAGACGGGACTAGCCAAAGTTACAATGAGCAGTTCTTC

v_gene: TRBV18
j_gene: TRBJ1-1
d_gene: NA
abundance: NA
CDR3aa: CASSQTGSTEAFF
CDR3nt: TGTGCCAGCTCGCAAACAGGAAGTACTGAAGCTTTCTTT

v_gene: TRBV6-1
j_gene: TRBJ1-1
d_gene: NA
abundance: NA
CDR3aa: CASRRQDMNTEAFF
CDR3nt: TGTGCCAGCAGGCGACAGGATATGAACACTGAAGCTTTCTTT